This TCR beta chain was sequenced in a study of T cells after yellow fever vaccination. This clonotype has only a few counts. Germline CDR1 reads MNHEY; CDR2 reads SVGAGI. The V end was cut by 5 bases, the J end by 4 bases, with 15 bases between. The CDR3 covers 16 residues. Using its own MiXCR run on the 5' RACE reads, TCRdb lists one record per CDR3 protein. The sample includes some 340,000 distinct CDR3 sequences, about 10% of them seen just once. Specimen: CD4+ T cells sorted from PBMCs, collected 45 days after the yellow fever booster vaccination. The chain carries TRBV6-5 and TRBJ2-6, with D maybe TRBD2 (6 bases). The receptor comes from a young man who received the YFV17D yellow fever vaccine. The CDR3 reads CASSRTGVAGANVLTF. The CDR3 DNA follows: TGTGCCAGCAGTCGTACGGGGGTAGCCGGGGCCAACGTCCTGACTTTC.